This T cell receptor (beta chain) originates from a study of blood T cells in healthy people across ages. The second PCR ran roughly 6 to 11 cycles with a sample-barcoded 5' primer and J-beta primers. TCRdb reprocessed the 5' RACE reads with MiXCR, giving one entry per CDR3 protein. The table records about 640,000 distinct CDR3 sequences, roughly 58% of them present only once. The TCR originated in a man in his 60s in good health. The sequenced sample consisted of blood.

The CDR3 region has the DNA TGTGCCAGCAGCCAAGAGGTGGGGTGGGAGACCCAGTACTTC. Translated, it gives CASSQEVGWETQYF. The chain combines TRBV4-2 with TRBJ2-7, with unresolved D. The J call may be mistaken, given a closer DNA end match to TRBJ2-5. The CDR3 sequence is 14 residues long. Germline CDR1 is LGHNA and CDR2 is YNFKEQ.